This is a list of T cell receptor beta chains from one sample in a study of cytomegalovirus exposure and HLA in healthy donors. The repertoire was sequenced with immunoSEQ multiplex PCR; TCRdb's copy has only in-frame clones and lacks some. The sample lists about 200,000 clones; around 83% were seen once. Sequencing used PBMCs. Receptors were obtained from a woman aged 45-65 years in good health and CMV-seropositive. The CDR3 runs from the conserved cysteine through the conserved F or W. The order of the fields is V gene, J gene, D gene, clone size, CDR3 protein, CDR3 DNA. A D gene is named only where the DNA matches it firmly. Some rows have no size entry. The others give once, few or many, or a class for an expanded clone.

TRBV11-2,TRBJ2-3,TRBD2,.,CASSLGWLAGGSDTQYF,TGTGCCAGCAGCTTAGGTTGGCTAGCGGGGGGGTCAGATACGCAGTATTTT
TRBV6-5,TRBJ2-2,.,.,CASSPDRNTGELFF,TGTGCCAGCAGTCCCGACAGAAACACCGGGGAGCTGTTTTTT
TRBV5-1,TRBJ1-4,.,.,CASSLVAGEEKLFF,TGCGCCAGCAGCTTGGTGGCAGGGGAAGAAAAACTGTTTTTT
TRBV15,TRBJ2-3,TRBD2,.,CATSRPLLAGRTDTQYF,TGTGCCACCAGCAGACCCCTACTAGCGGGGAGGACTGATACGCAGTATTTT
TRBV18,TRBJ1-4,.,.,CASSLQGGSEKLFF,TGTGCCAGCTCCCTCCAAGGAGGAAGTGAAAAACTGTTTTTT
TRBV18,TRBJ2-1,TRBD2,.,CASSPGAGVNEQFF,TGTGCCAGCTCACCAGGAGCGGGGGTCAATGAGCAGTTCTTC
TRBV7-9,TRBJ2-7,.,.,CASSSPDSFGVYF,TGTGCCAGCAGCTCACCGGACAGCTTCGGTGTGTACTTC
TRBV27,TRBJ1-2,.,.,CASSLGGNYGYTF,TGTGCCAGCAGTTTGGGGGGTAACTATGGCTACACCTTC
TRBV4-3,TRBJ2-2,.,few,CASSQASGSMNTGELFF,TGCGCCAGCAGCCAAGCGTCGGGGTCAATGAACACCGGGGAGCTGTTTTTT
TRBV5-4,TRBJ1-1,TRBD1,few,CASSLMGQGPAFF,TGTGCCAGCAGCTTGATGGGACAGGGCCCAGCTTTCTTT
TRBV19,TRBJ1-5,.,few,CASNTGNSNQPQHF,TGTGCCAGTAATACAGGAAATAGCAATCAGCCCCAGCATTTT
TRBV19,TRBJ1-3,TRBD1,.,CASGQDSISGNTIYF,TGTGCCAGTGGACAGGACAGTATCTCTGGAAACACCATATATTTT
TRBV5-1,TRBJ2-3,TRBD1,few,CASSIGQGDTQYF,TGCGCCAGCAGCATCGGACAGGGTGATACGCAGTATTTT
TRBV25-1,TRBJ2-5,TRBD1,.,CAASGTARGWYF,TGTGCCGCTTCCGGGACAGCACGGGGTTGGTACTTC
TRBV7-2,TRBJ2-2,TRBD2,few,CATTAREWTGELFF,TGTGCCACAACCGCGCGGGAGTGGACCGGGGAGCTGTTTTTT
TRBV2,TRBJ1-6,.,once,CASRGRAEYNSPLHF,TGTGCCAGCAGAGGGAGGGCAGAGTATAATTCACCCCTCCACTTT
TRBV19,TRBJ2-3,.,.,CASEGRAGATDTQYF,TGTGCCAGTGAAGGTAGGGCGGGGGCCACAGATACGCAGTATTTT
TRBV7-9,TRBJ1-6,.,.,CASSLIQDNSPLHF,TGTGCCAGCAGCTTAATACAGGATAATTCACCCCTCCACTTT
TRBV28,TRBJ1-5,.,.,CAHRESNQPQHF,TGTGCCCACAGGGAGAGCAATCAGCCCCAGCATTTT